These 23 T cell receptor beta chains were sequenced from one sample in a study of early T cells in non-severe SARS-CoV-2 infection. Each CDR3 protein is one row after TCRdb ran MiXCR on the 5' RACE reads. The data contain some 30,000 distinct CDR3 sequences, around 9% of them seen just once; the ten biggest clones take up approximately 13%. Sequenced input: whole blood. The receptors stem from an adult who was a healthcare worker with PCR-confirmed SARS-CoV-2 infection or an uninfected control (not recorded which).

This clonotype appeared a few times. V usage is TRBV3-1 and J usage is TRBJ2-1; D remains unclear. V was pared by 5 bases and J by 2 bases, with 4 bases between. Per the germline V gene, CDR1 is LGHDT and CDR2 is YNNKEL (reference sequence). The CDR3 is 12 residues long. As DNA, the CDR3 is TGTGCCAGCAGCGAGGCCTACAATGAGCAGTTCTTC. Protein product: CASSEAYNEQFF.

This clonotype showed up many times. The chain employs TRBV7-2 and TRBJ2-7; 9 bases are shared with TRBD2. V was pared by 5 bases and J by 6 bases, with 14 bases of the junction left unmatched. The CDR3 has 16 residues. The germline V gene encodes CDR1 SGHTA and CDR2 FQGNSA. The CDR3 region has the DNA TGTGCCAGCAGCAAAAGGTCTAGCGGGACGGCGGGCGAGCAGTACTTC. Translation gives CASSKRSSGTAGEQYF.

The V call is TRBV20-1, the J call TRBJ1-2; D unclear. The CDR3 consists of 15 residues. Trimming took off 0 bases at V and 10 bases at J, with 21 bases between the two ends. CDR1 DFQATT and CDR2 SNEGSKA come from the germline V gene (reference sequence). CDR3 nucleotide sequence: TGCAGTGCTAGAGACCGAGGGAGAGCAGCTCGTGTCTACACCTTC. Amino acids: CSARDRGRAARVYTF.

This clonotype has a count of ten or more. The V gene is TRBV7-6, the J gene TRBJ1-5; D possibly corresponds to TRBD1 (5 bases). This CDR3 spans 17 amino acids. Deletions cut 1 base from V and 6 bases from J, with 19 bases between. Germline V CDR1 and CDR2: SGHVS, FNYEAQ. The CDR3, as DNA: TGTGCCAGCAGCTTAGGGCCCGACGGGACGTTGGGTCAGCCCCAGCATTTT. This encodes CASSLGPDGTLGQPQHF.

This clonotype appeared a single time. V is TRBV29-1 and J is TRBJ2-5; D is perhaps TRBD1 (6 bases). Trimming stripped 7 bases from V and 2 bases from J, with 11 bases between. CDR3 size: 12 residues. Per the germline V gene, CDR1 is SQVTM and CDR2 is ANQGSEA. CDR3 sequence reads: CSAGEGQETQYF. The CDR3 DNA is TGCAGCGCAGGGGAAGGTCAAGAGACCCAGTACTTC.

This clonotype was detected ten times or more. V and J are TRBV9 and TRBJ1-5, with D hard to call. Germline assignment: CDR1 SGDLS and CDR2 YYNGEE. CDR3 length: 13 amino acids. The ends were cut back, 0 bases at V and 5 bases at J, with 6 bases in the middle. The CDR3 sequence is CASSVGSDQPQHF. The CDR3 DNA is TGTGCCAGCAGCGTAGGAAGCGATCAGCCCCAGCATTTT.

In its sample, this clonotype was seen many times. The DNA for the CDR3 is TGTGCCAGCAGCCTAGCGGGGGGAACGAACACCGGGGAGCTGTTTTTT. It is translated as CASSLAGGTNTGELFF. The rearrangement joins TRBV12-3 or TRBV12-4 to TRBJ2-2, with 11 bases that match TRBD2. The CDR3 sequence is 16 residues long. The V and J ends lost 6 bases and 0 bases, in that order; junction bases with no gene match: 3.

The chain combines TRBV12-1 with TRBJ1-2. TRBV12-1 is an annotated pseudogene. The CDR3 spans 13 residues. CDR3 amino acids: CAIGPLANYGYTF. The CDR3 nucleotides read TGTGCCATTGGACCGTTAGCTAACTATGGCTACACCTTC.

V usage is TRBV7-9 and J usage is TRBJ1-3; tentatively, D is TRBD1 (5 bases). The germline CDR1 and CDR2 sequences are SEHNR and FQNEAQ (reference sequence). The CDR3 is 13 residues long. The V end lost 5 bases, the J end lost 8 bases, and 13 bases lay between the germline ends. This CDR3 is CASSRYQGDTIYF. In DNA form, the CDR3 reads TGTGCCAGCAGCCGTTATCAGGGAGACACCATATATTTT.

This clonotype came up many times. The V call is TRBV7-2, the J call TRBJ2-2; 9 bases are a match to TRBD2. J gave up 5 bases and V 10 bases, and 11 bases lay outside the gene matches. Germline loops: CDR1 SGHTA, CDR2 FQGNSA. The CDR3 contains 15 residues. CDR3 in DNA: TGTGCCACCTTCCGCGGGGGGGCCATAACCGGGGAGCTGTTTTTT. It specifies CATFRGGAITGELFF.

As concerns this clonotype: A read error may be the cause here, since a much bigger clone is one base away. This chain connects TRBV11-3 to TRBJ1-1; no clear D gene. Germline assignment: CDR1 SGHNT and CDR2 YENEEA. This CDR3 has 13 residues. CDR3 sequence reads: CGSSSLQNTEAFF. The CDR3 DNA is TGTGGCAGCAGTTCACTCCAGAACACTGAAGCTTTCTTT.

This clonotype was recorded many times. The CDR3 bases are TGCGCCAGCAGTGAGTCCGTTAATTCACCCCTCCACTTT. Translated: CASSESVNSPLHF. The chain links TRBV10-1 to TRBJ1-6; D gene ambiguous. Trimming stripped 0 bases from V and 6 bases from J, with 3 bases between. The CDR3 is made up of 13 amino acids. The germline V gene has CDR1 WNHNN and CDR2 SYGVQD (reference sequence).

This clonotype was detected ten times or more. The chain links TRBV5-1 to TRBJ2-2, with 7 bases fitting TRBD1. The CDR3 loop spans 15 amino acids. The trim removed 0 bases at V and 5 bases at J, leaving 4 bases unmatched. The germline V gene has CDR1 SGHRS and CDR2 YFSETQ. CDR3 sequence reads: CASSLAPTGTGELFF. The CDR3 DNA reads TGCGCCAGCAGCTTGGCCCCGACAGGGACCGGGGAGCTGTTTTTT.

V and J are TRBV12-3 or TRBV12-4 and TRBJ2-1, with a possible D match to TRBD2 (6 bases). The CDR3 is 13 amino acids. Trimming left V 2 bases short and J 6 bases short, with 8 bases between. The CDR3 spells CASSLLGGNEQFF. CDR3 DNA: TGTGCCAGCAGTTTACTGGGAGGCAATGAGCAGTTCTTC.

This clonotype came up many times. The chain carries TRBV7-9 and TRBJ2-7; TRBD1 or TRBD2 may be the D gene (7 bases each). Germline V CDR1 and CDR2: SEHNR, FQNEAQ (reference sequence). V lost 5 bases and J 3 bases, leaving 20 bases between the germline ends. The CDR3 consists of 16 residues. CDR3 sequence reads: CASSQGGVGPSYEQYF. CDR3 nucleotide sequence: TGTGCCAGCAGCCAGGGGGGGGTCGGACCCAGCTACGAGCAGTACTTC.

This clonotype was detected many times. CDR3 loop: CASSYSGVVKFF. CDR3 in DNA: TGTGCCAGCAGTTACTCGGGGGTGGTGAAGTTCTTC. J is TRBJ2-1 and V is TRBV6-2 or TRBV6-3; D is possibly TRBD1 or TRBD2 (5 bases each). CDR1 is MNHEY, CDR2 SVGEGT, per germline. This CDR3 region has 12 residues. The V end lost 0 bases, the J end lost 14 bases, and 11 bases lay between the germline ends.

The J gene is TRBJ2-3, the V gene TRBV11-1; maybe TRBD1 (6 bases). The length of the CDR3 is 14 residues. Germline loops: CDR1 SGHAT, CDR2 FQDESV (reference sequence). Between the trimmed V and J ends, which lost 8 bases and 0 bases, there was a span of 12 bases. In nucleotides, the CDR3 is TGTGCCAGCCTAAAGGACAGTAGCACAGATACGCAGTATTTT. Translating it yields CASLKDSSTDTQYF.

The table lists this clonotype with many counts. This chain links TRBV20-1 with TRBJ2-5; 11 nucleotides line up with TRBD1. This CDR3 is 15 amino acids long. J lost 6 bases, V lost 1 base, and 7 bases had no gene match. Germline loops: CDR1 DFQATT, CDR2 SNEGSKA (reference sequence). CDR3 nucleotide sequence: TGCAGTGCTAGAGCTCCGGACAGGGGGCTACAGACCCAGTACTTC. Protein product: CSARAPDRGLQTQYF.

V gene TRBV11-2 combines with J gene TRBJ2-1; 9 bases match TRBD1. Germline V lookup: CDR1 SGHAT, CDR2 FQNNGV. Germline trimming cut 4 bases from V and 10 bases from J; bases unmatched to any gene: 11. The CDR3 is 15 residues long. CDR3 amino acids: CASSYTGGPSVEQFF. The CDR3 DNA reads as TGTGCCAGCAGCTATACAGGGGGCCCATCAGTCGAGCAGTTCTTC.

The table lists this clonotype with many counts. This chain links TRBV7-9 with TRBJ1-1, with D unclear. The V gene's germline CDR1 is SEHNR and CDR2 FQNEAQ (reference sequence). The CDR3 consists of 15 residues. V lost 0 bases, J lost 0 bases, and 8 bases lay in between. The CDR3 here is CASSLAGFMNTEAFF. CDR3 coding DNA: TGTGCCAGCAGCTTAGCTGGGTTCATGAACACTGAAGCTTTCTTT.

About this clonotype itself: A much larger clone is a single base away; this may be a read error. This sequence joins TRBV20-1 and TRBJ2-4; D unclear. Germline V gene data show CDR1 as DFQATT and CDR2 as SNEGSKA (reference sequence). Trimming took off 3 bases at V and 7 bases at J, with 19 bases between the two ends. The CDR3 has 15 residues. The CDR3 is CSARETGRVGNIQYF. The CDR3 DNA sequence: TGCAGTGCTAGGGAGACTGGGCGTGTGGGGAACATTCAGTACTTC.

This clonotype was seen many times. The J gene is TRBJ2-1, the V gene TRBV24-1; possible D gene TRBD2, 5 bases. Germline assignment: CDR1 KGHDR and CDR2 SFDVKD. V was pared by 9 bases and J by 8 bases, with 19 bases between. The CDR3 has 14 residues. Here the CDR3 DNA reads TGTGCCACCTCGGTAGATGGGAGTATCGATGAGCAGTTCTTC. This sequence encodes CATSVDGSIDEQFF.

This clonotype was counted ten times or more. The V and J genes are TRBV24-1 and TRBJ2-6; no clear D. The CDR3 totals 15 residues. Trimming stripped 5 bases from V and 4 bases from J, with 11 bases between. From germline, CDR1 is KGHDR and CDR2 SFDVKD. CDR3 residues: CATSAGGRGANVLTF. CDR3 nucleotide sequence: TGTGCCACCAGTGCCGGCGGCCGAGGGGCCAACGTCCTGACTTTC.